The clone carrying this T cell receptor (beta chain) was recorded once. Treatment in this sample: roughly 20 received Ad26.COV2.S at low or high dose, single or two shots; 5 received placebo; per-sample allocation not given. Sampling occurred on day 63 after the first vaccine or placebo injection. V lost 6 bases to trimming and J lost 7 bases; unmatched junction nucleotides: 9. This CDR3 contains 15 residues. The germline V gene encodes CDR1 SGHVS and CDR2 FNYEAQ. The sample comes from a study of Ad26.COV2.S vaccination and SARS-CoV-2 variants. Some clones are missing from TCRdb's copy, which holds only in-frame ones; the method was immunoSEQ multiplex PCR. The table has about 400,000 clones, around four fifths seen once.

The sequences come from peripheral blood, collected in a trial of Ad26.COV2.S vaccine versus placebo. The chain joins TRBV7-6 to TRBJ1-6; 7 nucleotides agree with TRBD1. The sequence was collected from a person aged 18-65 years who received the Ad26.COV2.S COVID-19 vaccine or a placebo. CDR3 loop: CASSRVDRANSPLHF. The DNA of the CDR3 is TGTGCCAGCAGTCGAGTTGACAGGGCAAATTCACCCCTCCACTTT.